Listed here are 26 T cell receptor beta chains from one sample, sequenced in a study of T-cell memory formation after mild COVID-19. One entry per CDR3 protein results from TCRdb running MiXCR on the 5' RACE reads. The data show roughly 120,000 distinct CDR3 sequences, 15% to 20% seen once. Sequencing input: PBMCs or a T cell subset sorted from them (not recorded which). These receptors originate from an adult woman who had mild COVID-19 (a few samples of this study predate the infection). Cell type and time point are not known.

The V call is TRBV5-5, the J call TRBJ2-7; no definite D call. Trimming left V 4 bases short and J 7 bases short, with 21 bases between. Germline V gene lookup returns CDR1 SGHKS and CDR2 YYEKEE (reference sequence). This CDR3 contains 15 residues. The CDR3 DNA is TGTGCCAGCAGCCCCAGCCCCGGTCGAGACGATGAGCAGTACTTC. This codes for CASSPSPGRDDEQYF.

This clonotype was counted between two and nine times. The chain uses TRBV2 and TRBJ1-2, with 7 nucleotides matching TRBD1. V gave up 5 bases and J gave up 7 bases; unmatched junction bases: 10. Germline-derived CDR1 and CDR2 are SNHLY and FYNNEI. The CDR3 has 14 residues. In DNA form, the CDR3 reads TGTGCCAGCAGTTCTCCGGGACAGTTCGGTGGCTACACCTTC. It specifies CASSSPGQFGGYTF.

J is TRBJ1-2 and V is TRBV12-3 or TRBV12-4; maybe TRBD1 (6 bases). CDR3 length: 13 residues. Trimming took 3 bases from V and 2 from J, leaving 7 bases between them. The CDR3 DNA is TGTGCCAGCAGTTTCGGACAGAACTATGGCTACACCTTC. It yields the protein CASSFGQNYGYTF.

This clonotype was recorded a few times. This rearrangement joins TRBV12-3 or TRBV12-4 to TRBJ2-7, with a possible D match to TRBD1 (5 bases). The CDR3 totals 13 residues. Trimming stripped 5 bases from V and 7 bases from J, with 15 bases between. CDR3 coding DNA: TGTGCCAGCAGTACATCGGACACTCATGAGCAGTACTTC. Translated, it gives CASSTSDTHEQYF.

This clonotype has at least ten counts. The rearrangement uses TRBV12-3 or TRBV12-4 and TRBJ1-1; 8 nucleotides line up with TRBD1. The CDR3 sequence is 13 residues long. V shed 3 bases, J shed 5 bases, and the junction held 2 bases outside the gene matches. For the CDR3, the DNA is TGTGCCAGCAGTTTGGGACAGGAGACTGAAGCTTTCTTT. Amino acid sequence: CASSLGQETEAFF.

V gene TRBV5-1 combines with J gene TRBJ1-6, with 8 bases aligning to TRBD1. The junction had 2 bases not matched to a gene; V was cut back by 4 bases and J by 5 bases. In germline, CDR1 is SGHRS, CDR2 YFSETQ. The CDR3 is made up of 14 amino acids. The CDR3 here is CASSAGQDNSPLHF. In DNA form, the CDR3 reads TGCGCCAGCAGCGCGGGACAGGATAATTCACCCCTCCACTTT.

The chain joins TRBV5-4 to TRBJ2-5, with D uncertain. Trimming left V 0 bases short and J 2 bases short, with 5 bases between. Germline V gene data show CDR1 as SGHNT and CDR2 as YYREEE (reference sequence). The CDR3 extends over 13 amino acids. CDR3 in amino acids: CASSLDPQETQYF. For the CDR3, the DNA is TGTGCCAGCAGCTTGGACCCTCAAGAGACCCAGTACTTC.

This clonotype has only a few counts. The chain recombines TRBV12-3 or TRBV12-4 with TRBJ2-1; D is ambiguous. V lost 3 bases and J 9 bases, leaving 6 bases between the germline ends. CDR3 length equals 11 residues. In nucleotides, the CDR3 is TGTGCCAGCAGTTTCTGGGGTGAGCAGTTCTTC. Amino acids: CASSFWGEQFF.

J is TRBJ2-6 and V is TRBV20-1; TRBD1 is a possible D gene (6 bases). The CDR3 is 19 amino acids. Per the germline V gene, CDR1 is DFQATT and CDR2 is SNEGSKA (reference sequence). The ends were cut back, 0 bases at V and 0 bases at J, with 18 bases in the middle. For the CDR3, the DNA is TGCAGTGCTAGAGATCTTGGGGACATTGTGAGCTCTGGGGCCAACGTCCTGACTTTC. It is translated as CSARDLGDIVSSGANVLTF.

The CDR3 DNA reads as TGTGCCAGCAGTTTATGGGCCGGCAAGGGGCCAAGGTTGAACACTGAAGCTTTCTTT. The encoded protein is CASSLWAGKGPRLNTEAFF. The chain has TRBV27 and TRBJ1-1, with D possibly matching TRBD1 (5 bases). Germline lookup yields CDR1 MNHEY and CDR2 SMNVEV (reference sequence). CDR3 length: 19 amino acids. Deletions cut 1 base from V and 0 bases from J, with 21 bases between.

Ten or more counts support this clonotype. V gene TRBV25-1 combines with J gene TRBJ2-6, with TRBD1 matching over 8 bases. Unmatched junction bases numbered 5, after V lost 3 bases and J lost 1 base. In germline, CDR1 is MGHDK, CDR2 SYGVNS. The CDR3 sequence is 17 residues long. CDR3 residues: CASSEAGGESGANVLTF. The CDR3 region has the DNA TGTGCCAGCAGTGAGGCAGGGGGCGAATCTGGGGCCAACGTCCTGACTTTC. The variable domain in full, completed from reference TRBV25-1 and TRBJ2-6, reads EADIYQTPRYLVIGTGKKITLECSQTMGHDKMYWYQQDPGMELHLIHYSYGVNSTEKGDLSSESTVSRIRTEHFPLTLESARPSHTSQYLCASSEAGGESGANVLTFGAGSRLTVL.

The chain carries TRBV5-1 and TRBJ1-1; D may be TRBD1 (6 bases). Looked up from germline, CDR1 is SGHRS and CDR2 is YFSETQ. This CDR3 has 15 residues. Trimming cost V 3 bases and J 4 bases, with 16 bases left between them. The CDR3 loop reads CASSSWTETGTEAFF. CDR3 in DNA: TGCGCCAGCAGCTCCTGGACAGAAACGGGCACTGAAGCTTTCTTT.

This clonotype was detected a few times. The rearrangement joins TRBV7-9 to TRBJ2-7, with D perhaps matching TRBD1 or TRBD2 (5 bases each). The CDR3 runs to 16 residues. From germline, CDR1 is SEHNR and CDR2 FQNEAQ (reference sequence). V shed 5 bases and J shed 0 bases, with 17 bases lying between them. The CDR3 DNA follows: TGTGCCAGCAGCCATCCCCCGGGACGGGACTCCTACGAGCAGTACTTC. Translating gives CASSHPPGRDSYEQYF.

The chain links TRBV3-1 to TRBJ2-5; 8 bases map to TRBD1. The CDR3 has 14 amino acids. CDR1 and CDR2 (germline): LGHDT, YNNKEL (reference sequence). Trimming cost V 6 bases and J 1 base; bases outside gene matches: 4. The CDR3 region is CASRKDRAQETQYF. CDR3 nucleotide sequence: TGTGCCAGCAGGAAGGACAGGGCCCAAGAGACCCAGTACTTC.

The gene calls are TRBV29-1 and TRBJ1-2; TRBD1 might be the D (6 bases). Germline V gives CDR1 SQVTM, CDR2 ANQGSEA. V was trimmed by 4 bases and J by 7 bases, leaving 16 bases between them. This CDR3 has 13 amino acids. CDR3 sequence (DNA): TGCAGCGTTGTAACAGGGAAAGATGCTGGCTACACCTTC. Translated: CSVVTGKDAGYTF.

This clonotype was observed a handful of times. V is TRBV20-1 and J is TRBJ2-2; 8 positions agree with TRBD1. The CDR3 loop spans 16 amino acids. CDR1 is DFQATT, CDR2 SNEGSKA, per germline (reference sequence). V shed 6 bases, J shed 1 base, and the junction held 10 bases outside the gene matches. The CDR3 protein is CSAAGFGTGNTGELFF. The DNA of the CDR3 is TGCAGTGCGGCGGGATTTGGGACAGGGAACACCGGGGAGCTGTTTTTT.

The gene calls are TRBV30 and TRBJ2-2; tentatively, D is TRBD2 (6 bases). Germline CDR1 GTSNPN, CDR2 SVGIG (reference sequence). The CDR3 covers 14 residues. V lost 4 bases and J 8 bases, leaving 17 bases between the germline ends. CDR3 amino acids: CAWNHGAGRGELFF. The DNA of the CDR3 is TGTGCCTGGAATCATGGTGCGGGGCGGGGGGAGCTGTTTTTT.

Remarks on this clonotype: A clone one base away is much larger, so this may be a read error. The chain has TRBV5-5 and TRBJ1-4, with D possibly being TRBD1 (5 bases). Germline CDR1 reads SGHKS; CDR2 reads YYEKEE (reference sequence). V was cut by 1 base and J by 7 bases, with 17 bases left in between. The CDR3 is 16 amino acids. CDR3 sequence reads: CASSLMGEFMAEKLFF. In DNA, the CDR3 is TGTGCCAGCAGCTTGATGGGGGAATTCATGGCTGAAAAACTGTTTTTT.

V usage is TRBV24-1 and J usage is TRBJ2-6, with D tentatively TRBD1 or TRBD2 (5 bases each). Trimming stripped 3 bases from V and 0 bases from J, with 20 bases between. CDR1 is KGHDR, CDR2 SFDVKD, per germline. This CDR3 has 20 amino acids. The CDR3 loop is CATSDVISGTGLSGANVLTF. The CDR3 DNA reads as TGTGCCACCAGTGATGTAATCTCCGGGACGGGCCTCTCTGGGGCCAACGTCCTGACTTTC.

The gene calls are TRBV6-5 and TRBJ1-2, with a possible D match to TRBD1 (5 bases). Per germline, CDR1 MNHEY and CDR2 SVGAGI. This CDR3 has 14 amino acids. With 5 bases removed from V and 0 bases from J, the gap between germline ends came to 10 bases. This CDR3 reads CASSRTITNYGYTF. The CDR3 region has the DNA TGTGCCAGCAGTCGGACAATTACTAACTATGGCTACACCTTC.

This chain connects TRBV13 to TRBJ2-7; no reliable D call. CDR3 length: 13 residues. Trimming took off 5 bases at V and 6 bases at J, with 14 bases between the two ends. Germline CDR1 reads PRHDT; CDR2 reads FYEKMQ (reference sequence). The CDR3 DNA is TGTGCCAGCAGCCCCGAATCACTGGGCGAGCAGTACTTC. It codes for CASSPESLGEQYF.

The chain carries TRBV15 and TRBJ2-1; 8 nucleotides line up with TRBD2. This CDR3 has 14 residues. CDR1 LNHNV and CDR2 YYDKDF come from the germline V gene (reference sequence). Trimming cost V 5 bases and J 10 bases; bases outside gene matches: 10. The chain's CDR3 is CATSPPGLEEEQFF. Written as DNA, the CDR3 is TGTGCCACCAGCCCTCCGGGACTAGAAGAGGAGCAGTTCTTC.

The rearrangement uses TRBV3-1 and TRBJ2-7, with no clear D. Germline V gene data show CDR1 as LGHDT and CDR2 as YNNKEL (reference sequence). The CDR3 is 15 amino acids. Trimming removed 1 base from V and 3 bases from J, with 13 bases in between. In nucleotides, the CDR3 is TGTGCCAGCAGCCAAGCCCCCCTTGCGGACTACGAGCAGTACTTC. Translation gives CASSQAPLADYEQYF.

The chain combines TRBV7-9 with TRBJ1-1; D ambiguous. Trimming pared 5 bases from V and 10 bases from J, leaving 17 bases between. The CDR3 length is 13 residues. CDR1 SEHNR and CDR2 FQNEAQ come from the germline V gene (reference sequence). CDR3: CASSLGPGIGAFF. CDR3 nucleotides: TGTGCCAGCAGCCTCGGACCTGGAATAGGAGCTTTCTTT. Full variable domain (outside the CDR3, taken from reference TRBV7-9 and TRBJ1-1): DTGVSQNPRHKITKRGQNVTFRCDPISEHNRLYWYRQTLGQGPEFLTYFQNEAQLEKSRLLSDRFSAERPKGSFSTLEIQRTEQGDSAMYLCASSLGPGIGAFFGQGTRLTVV.

The chain links TRBV6-1 to TRBJ1-5; no clear D. V lost 7 bases and J 2 bases, leaving 18 bases between the germline ends. Germline loops: CDR1 MNHNS, CDR2 SASEGT. The CDR3 covers 16 residues. CDR3 sequence reads: CASTDGPRRGNQPQHF. CDR3 nucleotides: TGTGCCAGCACAGACGGCCCCCGGCGGGGCAATCAGCCCCAGCATTTT.

There are a few counts of this clonotype. This chain connects TRBV12-3 or TRBV12-4 to TRBJ2-1; no definite D call. V was clipped by 3 bases and J by 15 bases, with 21 bases between them. This CDR3 spans 14 amino acids. The CDR3 DNA is TGTGCCAGCAGTTTCCAGGATATCAGAGAAAGTCCGTTCTTC. Protein: CASSFQDIRESPFF.